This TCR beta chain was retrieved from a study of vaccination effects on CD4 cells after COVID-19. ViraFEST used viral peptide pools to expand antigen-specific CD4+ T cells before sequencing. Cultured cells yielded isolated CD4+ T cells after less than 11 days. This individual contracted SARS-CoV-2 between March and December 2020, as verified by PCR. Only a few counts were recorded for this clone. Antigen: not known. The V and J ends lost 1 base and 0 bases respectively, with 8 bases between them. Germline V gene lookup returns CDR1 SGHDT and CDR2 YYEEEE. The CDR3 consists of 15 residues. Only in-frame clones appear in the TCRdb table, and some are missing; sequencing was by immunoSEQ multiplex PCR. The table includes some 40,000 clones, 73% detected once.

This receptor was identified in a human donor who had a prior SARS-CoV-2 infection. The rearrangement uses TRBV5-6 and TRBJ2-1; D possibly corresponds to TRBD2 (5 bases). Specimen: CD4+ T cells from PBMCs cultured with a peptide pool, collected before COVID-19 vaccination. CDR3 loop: CASSLRGSSYNEQFF. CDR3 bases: TGTGCCAGCAGCTTGCGGGGTAGCTCCTACAATGAGCAGTTCTTC.